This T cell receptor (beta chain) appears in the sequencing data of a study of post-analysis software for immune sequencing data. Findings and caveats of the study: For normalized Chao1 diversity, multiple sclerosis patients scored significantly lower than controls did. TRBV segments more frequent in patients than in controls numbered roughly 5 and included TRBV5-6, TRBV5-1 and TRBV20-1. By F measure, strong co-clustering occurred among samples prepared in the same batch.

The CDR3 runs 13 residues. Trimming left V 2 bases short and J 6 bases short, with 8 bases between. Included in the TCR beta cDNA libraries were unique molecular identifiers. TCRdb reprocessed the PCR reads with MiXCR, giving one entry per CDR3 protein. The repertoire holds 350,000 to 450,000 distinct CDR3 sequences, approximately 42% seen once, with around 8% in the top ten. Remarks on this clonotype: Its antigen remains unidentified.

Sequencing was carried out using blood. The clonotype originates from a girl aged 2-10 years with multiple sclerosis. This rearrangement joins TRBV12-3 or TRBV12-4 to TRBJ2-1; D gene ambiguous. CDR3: CASSLRSGNEQFF. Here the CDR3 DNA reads TGTGCCAGCAGTTTAAGGTCCGGCAATGAGCAGTTCTTC.